Presented here are 19 T cell receptor beta chains from one specimen sequenced in a study of T-cell memory formation after mild COVID-19. A single record per CDR3 protein comes from TCRdb applying MiXCR to the 5' RACE reads. The table shows a few hundred thousand distinct CDR3 sequences, with about a sixth occurring only once. What was sequenced was PBMCs or a T cell subset sorted from them (not recorded which). The receptors here all came from a man between 18 and 29 years old who had mild COVID-19 (a few samples of this study predate the infection). Cell type and time point are not known.

The chain links TRBV5-6 to TRBJ1-5; D remains unclear. This CDR3 spans 15 amino acids. Germline V gene data show CDR1 as SGHDT and CDR2 as YYEEEE. V was pared by 4 bases and J by 3 bases, with 14 bases between. The CDR3 DNA is TGTGCCAGCAGCGCGGACGCTGAGACCAATCAGCCCCAGCATTTT. Translated, it gives CASSADAETNQPQHF.

This chain uses TRBV5-1 with TRBJ1-1; D gene unclear. The CDR3 has 13 residues. Germline loops: CDR1 SGHRS, CDR2 YFSETQ. Deletions cut 0 bases from V and 9 bases from J, with 12 bases between. CDR3 bases: TGCGCCAGCAGCTTGGAAGGGTGGGAGCAAGCTTTCTTT. Protein: CASSLEGWEQAFF.

The J gene is TRBJ2-2, the V gene TRBV7-9; D is unclear. Trimming pared 4 bases from V and 3 bases from J, leaving 6 bases between. Germline CDR1 is SEHNR and CDR2 is FQNEAQ (reference sequence). The length of the CDR3 is 13 residues. CDR3 sequence: CASSWFYTGELFF. The CDR3 bases are TGTGCCAGCAGCTGGTTTTACACCGGGGAGCTGTTTTTT. Variable domain in full (rest from reference TRBV7-9 and TRBJ2-2): DTGVSQNPRHKITKRGQNVTFRCDPISEHNRLYWYRQTLGQGPEFLTYFQNEAQLEKSRLLSDRFSAERPKGSFSTLEIQRTEQGDSAMYLCASSWFYTGELFFGEGSRLTVL.

The V call is TRBV20-1, the J call TRBJ2-1, with a tentative D call TRBD2 (6 bases). CDR1 DFQATT and CDR2 SNEGSKA come from the germline V gene (reference sequence). This CDR3 has 14 residues. Between the trimmed V and J ends, which lost 3 bases and 6 bases, there was a span of 15 bases. The CDR3 DNA reads TGCAGTGCTAGTCTAGGAGGGAGCTTCAATGAGCAGTTCTTC. Protein sequence: CSASLGGSFNEQFF.

This clonotype came up many times. V and J are TRBV9 and TRBJ2-2, with 7 bases aligning to TRBD1. The CDR3 length is 13 residues. Per germline, CDR1 SGDLS and CDR2 YYNGEE. V was clipped by 3 bases and J by 6 bases; unmatched bases: 2. The CDR3 region has the DNA TGTGCCAGCAGCGAAACAGGGGCCGGGGAGCTGTTTTTT. Encoded protein: CASSETGAGELFF. Full variable domain (outside the CDR3, taken from reference TRBV9 and TRBJ2-2): DSGVTQTPKHLITATGQRVTLRCSPRSGDLSVYWYQQSLDQGLQFLIQYYNGEERAKGNILERFSAQQFPDLHSELNLSSLELGDSALYFCASSETGAGELFFGEGSRLTVL.

CDR3 DNA: TGTGCCAGCAAGTCCGGAAGGGGCACTGAAGCTTTCTTT. Its protein product is CASKSGRGTEAFF. The V and J genes are TRBV7-3 and TRBJ1-1; D is possibly TRBD1 (5 bases). The V end was cut by 7 bases, the J end by 4 bases, with 13 bases between. The CDR3 sequence is 13 residues long. Germline CDR1 is SGHTA and CDR2 is FQGTGA.

The chain recombines TRBV7-8 with TRBJ2-1; possible D gene TRBD1, 5 bases. There are 14 residues in the CDR3. Germline CDR1 reads SGHVS; CDR2 reads FQNEAQ. Trimming removed 3 bases at V and 6 bases at J, with 12 bases between. CDR3 sequence reads: CASSFDRRANEQFF. CDR3 DNA: TGTGCCAGCAGCTTTGACAGACGTGCCAATGAGCAGTTCTTC. The variable domain in full, with the rest retrieved from reference TRBV7-8 and TRBJ2-1, is GAGVSQSPRYKVAKRGQDVALRCDPISGHVSLFWYQQALGQGPEFLTYFQNEAQLDKSGLPSDRFFAERPEGSVSTLKIQRTQQEDSAVYLCASSFDRRANEQFFGPGTRLTVL.

This clonotype was recorded a few times. The chain uses TRBV28 and TRBJ2-7; 8 bases fit TRBD2. With V trimmed by 2 bases and J by 6 bases, 0 bases remained unmatched. Looked up from germline, CDR1 is MDHEN and CDR2 is SYDVKM. CDR3 length: 12 residues. The CDR3 DNA follows: TGTGCCAGCAGTTTAAGCGGGGGCGAGCAGTACGTC. Protein: CASSLSGGEQYV.

V is TRBV2 and J is TRBJ1-2; D gene uncertain. Looked up from germline, CDR1 is SNHLY and CDR2 is FYNNEI. This CDR3 contains 12 residues. V lost 0 bases and J lost 1, with 0 bases in between. The CDR3 reads CASSEANYGYTF. CDR3 DNA: TGTGCCAGCAGTGAAGCTAACTATGGCTACACCTTC.

This clonotype was seen a few times. The rearrangement links TRBV10-3 to TRBJ1-5; 9 bases align to TRBD1. The V gene end was trimmed by 4 bases and the J gene end by 5 bases; junction bases not matched to a gene: 3. The germline CDR1 and CDR2 sequences are ENHRY and SYGVKD. The CDR3 loop spans 14 amino acids. The CDR3 coding sequence is TGTGCCATCAGTGGGGGACAGGGCTATCAGCCCCAGCATTTT. Encoded protein: CAISGGQGYQPQHF.

The CDR3 is CASSPRAEGDTQYF. CDR3 sequence (DNA): TGTGCCAGCTCCCCAAGAGCTGAGGGGGATACGCAGTATTTT. The chain uses TRBV18 and TRBJ2-3; possibly TRBD1 or TRBD2 for D (5 bases each). The V gene's germline CDR1 is KGHSH and CDR2 LQKENI. The CDR3 contains 14 residues. V dropped 6 bases and J dropped 6 bases, with 16 bases sitting between them. Variable domain in full (rest from reference TRBV18 and TRBJ2-3): NAGVMQNPRHLVRRRGQEARLRCSPMKGHSHVYWYRQLPEEGLKFMVYLQKENIIDESGMPKERFSAEFPKEGPSILRIQQVVRGDSAAYFCASSPRAEGDTQYFGPGTRLTVL.

Only a few counts were recorded for this clonotype. The genes are TRBV6-2 or TRBV6-3 and TRBJ1-5, with unresolved D. V was trimmed by 1 base and J by 6 bases, leaving 16 bases between them. Germline lookup yields CDR1 MNHEY and CDR2 SVGEGT. This CDR3 region has 16 residues. The CDR3 here is CASSYFPWPEGQPQHF. CDR3 coding DNA: TGTGCCAGCAGTTACTTTCCGTGGCCGGAGGGTCAGCCCCAGCATTTT.

This clonotype occurred a few times. This chain uses TRBV29-1 with TRBJ1-1; TRBD1 matches 10 bases. This CDR3 is built from 14 residues. Germline V CDR1 and CDR2: SQVTM, ANQGSEA. Losses at the gene ends were 4 bases for V and 4 bases for J; bases not matched to a gene: 6. The CDR3, as DNA: TGCAGCGTTGGGACAGGGGGAGATGGCACTGAAGCTTTCTTT. Translating it yields CSVGTGGDGTEAFF.

This clonotype was counted only a few times. V usage is TRBV29-1 and J usage is TRBJ1-1, with D perhaps matching TRBD1 (6 bases). V was trimmed by 6 bases and J by 1 base, leaving 15 bases between them. CDR1 and CDR2 from the germline V gene are SQVTM and ANQGSEA. The CDR3 totals 14 residues. CDR3 nucleotide sequence: TGCAGCGTCCTACCTAGGACAGCGAACACTGAAGCTTTCTTT. The encoded protein is CSVLPRTANTEAFF.

This clonotype was counted between two and nine times. The chain combines TRBV6-5 with TRBJ1-2; weak D call: TRBD1 (5 bases). V dropped 5 bases and J dropped 4 bases, with 17 bases sitting between them. From germline, CDR1 is MNHEY and CDR2 SVGAGI. The CDR3 consists of 15 residues. The CDR3 DNA reads TGTGCCAGCAGTAGCGGGGGGGGTTCCATCTATGGCTACACCTTC. Amino acids: CASSSGGGSIYGYTF.

Many counts were recorded for this clonotype. The CDR3 DNA reads TGTGCCAGCAGTTCAGCAGGGGCGGGCTATGGCTACACCTTC. This translates into CASSSAGAGYGYTF. The chain has TRBV12-3 or TRBV12-4 and TRBJ1-2; D perhaps matches TRBD1 (6 bases). V lost 4 bases and J 4 bases, leaving 13 bases between the germline ends. CDR3 length: 14 residues.

This clonotype turned up a few times. The rearrangement joins TRBV6-5 to TRBJ1-2, with D hard to call. Germline-derived CDR1 and CDR2 are MNHEY and SVGAGI. The CDR3 is 13 residues long. V dropped 8 bases and J dropped 8 bases, with 18 bases sitting between them. The CDR3 DNA is TGTGCCAGCTCCCTTCGGGGTTTTTGGGGCTACACCTTC. Translated, it gives CASSLRGFWGYTF.

The CDR3 here is CAWTSRDGTYEQYF. The CDR3 DNA is TGTGCCTGGACCTCCCGGGACGGGACCTACGAGCAGTACTTC. The chain employs TRBV30 and TRBJ2-7; D assignment may be TRBD1 or TRBD2 (5 bases each). Germline values: CDR1 GTSNPN, CDR2 SVGIG (reference sequence). With 4 bases removed from V and 2 bases from J, the gap between germline ends came to 15 bases. The CDR3 runs 14 residues.

This clonotype was detected a few times. The V gene is TRBV20-1, the J gene TRBJ2-5, with TRBD2 matching over 8 bases. Per the germline V gene, CDR1 is DFQATT and CDR2 is SNEGSKA (reference sequence). The trim removed 3 bases at V and 1 base at J, leaving 7 bases unmatched. The CDR3 runs 15 residues. The CDR3 bases are TGCAGTGCTAGTGAATCTAGCGGGCCCCAAGAGACCCAGTACTTC. Translated: CSASESSGPQETQYF.